The clone carrying this T cell receptor (beta chain) was seen ten or more times. Antigen: not known. The data derive from a study of beta chain features in type 1 diabetes. Study information: No age, gender or cell yield differences were seen between patients and healthy donors. Findings of the study overall: Whether TCRB rearrangement is influenced by HLA type went unresolved here. Across all four CD4+ subsets, people with type 1 diabetes showed modestly shorter TCRB CDR3s. Amplification by PCR could prefer shorter templates, with the same effect in patients and controls.

Of the isolated RNA, all was reverse transcribed, and so the sequenced material was expressed TCRB transcripts. Repertoires were generated with immunoSEQ multiplex PCR, while TCRdb's copy carries only in-frame clones and drops some. This sample has 200,000 to 250,000 clones; about 11% occur once, and the top ten carry approximately 1.5%. V dropped 5 bases and J dropped 3 bases, with 12 bases sitting between them. CDR3 length equals 14 residues. Germline loops: CDR1 SGHVS, CDR2 FQNEAQ. This TCR was recovered from a man in his late teens or twenties in good health. The chain recombines TRBV7-8 with TRBJ2-3; D call uncertain. The sample was central memory CD4+ T cells from blood. The CDR3 sequence is CASSLGRATDTQYF. Written as DNA, the CDR3 is TGTGCCAGCAGCCTTGGACGGGCGACAGATACGCAGTATTTT.